This T cell receptor beta chain was obtained from a study of T-cell reconstitution after alpha-beta-depleted transplantation in children. Study-wide findings and caveats: One year post-transplant, T-cell counts and diversity were largely derived from T cells produced anew.

Germline lookup yields CDR1 DFQATT and CDR2 SNEGSKA (reference sequence). This CDR3 has 12 amino acids. Trimming cost V 1 base and J 7 bases, with 10 bases left between them. Preparation of the TCRbeta library used unique molecular identifiers. Using its own MiXCR run on the PCR reads, TCRdb lists one record per CDR3 protein. The sample lists roughly 400,000 distinct CDR3 sequences; roughly two fifths were seen once. Regarding this clonotype: What it recognizes is unknown.

The material sequenced was PBMCs, taken before TCRalphabeta/CD19-depleted stem cell transplant. The genes are TRBV20-1 and TRBJ2-5; D gene unclear. The origin of this receptor is a girl under 10 years old with aplastic anemia, due to receive a stem cell transplant. The CDR3 nucleotides are TGCAGTGCTAGAGTGGATGCTACGACCCAGTACTTC. It translates to CSARVDATTQYF.